This T cell receptor (beta chain) was sequenced during a study of blood T cell repertoires in COVID-19. At the level of the study: Sites across the United States, Italy and Spain contributed samples from acute and convalescent COVID-19.

This clone was observed a few times. The CDR3 totals 17 residues. Germline CDR1 and CDR2: LGHNT and FRNRAP. V gave up 5 bases and J gave up 6 bases; unmatched junction bases: 16. The study recruited people aged roughly 18 to 100 years across 24 US areas. Cohorts were assigned according to the clinical history that participants reported. The authors' processing: Reference gene primer amplification in the assay estimated nucleated cell counts. Repertoires were generated with immunoSEQ multiplex PCR, while TCRdb's copy carries only in-frame clones and drops some. Clone size and V and J calls were adopted from that table, with D and trimming inferred from the DNA. The sample has roughly 300,000 clones, 80% to 90% seen once; the top ten hold approximately 4%.

This chain joins TRBV12-5 and TRBJ1-3; 7 bases map to TRBD1. The receptor's source is a middle-aged woman with acute COVID-19. Sequencing was done on a sample of PBMCs or T cells enriched from blood (not recorded which). The CDR3 bases are TGTGCTAGTGGTGAGTCGAGACAGGGAGGACAAACAAACACCATATATTTT. It specifies CASGESRQGGQTNTIYF.